The 13 T cell receptor beta chains below were found in one sample sequenced in a study of T cells in Graves' hyperthyroidism and ophthalmopathy. Amplification yielded TCR beta CDR3 regions, with RNA transcripts as the source. HTBI primers were the set used in a first-round RT-PCR of the TCR CDR3. TCRdb passed the multiplex PCR reads through MiXCR, listing each CDR3 protein once. The sample shows about 360,000 distinct CDR3 sequences, roughly 13% of them seen only once. The sample comprised blood. These receptors were obtained from a woman aged 18-30 years with Graves' hyperthyroidism.

This clonotype occurred many times. The chain recombines TRBV30 with TRBJ2-4, with D unresolved. Trimming stripped 1 base from V and 4 bases from J, with 8 bases between. From germline, CDR1 is GTSNPN and CDR2 SVGIG (reference sequence). The CDR3 runs to 13 residues. The CDR3 DNA sequence: TGTGCCTGGAGTGCCCTGGGTAAAAACATTCAGTACTTC. This translates into CAWSALGKNIQYF.

This clonotype showed up just a few times. The J gene is TRBJ2-1, the V gene TRBV7-9; TRBD2 might be the D (5 bases). CDR1 and CDR2 (germline): SEHNR, FQNEAQ (reference sequence). V was cut by 0 bases and J by 9 bases, with 6 bases left in between. The CDR3 runs 12 residues. The CDR3 region is CASSLARGEQFF. DNA for the CDR3: TGTGCCAGCAGCTTAGCTCGGGGTGAGCAGTTCTTC.

At least ten counts were recorded for this clonotype. The gene calls are TRBV6-5 and TRBJ2-7, with D unresolved. The germline V and J ends were trimmed by 6 bases and 0 bases, with 15 bases remaining between them. The CDR3 sequence is 15 residues long. CDR1 and CDR2 (germline): MNHEY, SVGAGI. CDR3 in DNA: TGTGCCAGCAGCCAAGAGGCAGGAGACTCCTACGAGCAGTACTTC. Translated, it gives CASSQEAGDSYEQYF.

At least ten counts were recorded for this clonotype. J is TRBJ1-5 and V is TRBV19, with 7 bases identical to TRBD1. There are 15 residues in the CDR3. Per the germline V gene, CDR1 is LNHDA and CDR2 is SQIVND (reference sequence). V was pared by 3 bases and J by 1 base, with 3 bases of the junction left unmatched. The CDR3 reads CASSISRGSNQPQHF. The CDR3 DNA reads TGTGCCAGTAGTATCTCCAGGGGGAGCAATCAGCCCCAGCATTTT.

The rearrangement uses TRBV30 and TRBJ2-6; tentatively, D is TRBD2 (6 bases). With 5 bases removed from V and 4 bases from J, the gap between germline ends came to 12 bases. The germline CDR1 and CDR2 sequences are GTSNPN and SVGIG (reference sequence). The CDR3 consists of 14 residues. In DNA form, the CDR3 reads TGTGCCTGGTGGAGGGCCACGGGGGCCAACGTCCTGACTTTC. This encodes CAWWRATGANVLTF.

In its sample, this clonotype was seen many times. The chain combines TRBV10-3 with TRBJ1-1, with D unclear. The V end lost 11 bases, the J end lost 4 bases, and 23 bases lay between the germline ends. Germline V CDR1 and CDR2: ENHRY, SYGVKD. There are 15 residues in the CDR3. The CDR3 nucleotides read TGTGCCTCTCTGAAGACCGTCCTTAATCCCACTGAAGCTTTCTTT. This gives the protein CASLKTVLNPTEAFF.

This clonotype was seen at least ten times. The V gene is TRBV5-1, the J gene TRBJ1-1, with D possibly TRBD1 on 5 matching bases. The CDR3 contains 14 residues. Germline-derived CDR1 and CDR2 are SGHRS and YFSETQ. Trimming pared 1 base from V and 0 bases from J, leaving 7 bases between. The CDR3 loop reads CASSLLGVNTEAFF. The CDR3 nucleotides read TGCGCCAGCAGCTTGCTAGGGGTGAACACTGAAGCTTTCTTT.

The table lists this clonotype with a few counts. The rearrangement joins TRBV11-2 to TRBJ2-7; no definite D call. The CDR3 consists of 11 residues. Trimming removed 6 bases from V and 8 bases from J, with 11 bases in between. Germline CDR1 SGHAT, CDR2 FQNNGV. CDR3 bases: TGTGCCAGCAGTTGGACCCCCAAGCAGTACTTC. Its protein product is CASSWTPKQYF.

This clonotype was recorded many times. The chain joins TRBV12-3 or TRBV12-4 to TRBJ1-2, with D unclear. Between the trimmed V and J ends, which lost 2 bases and 6 bases, there was a span of 16 bases. The CDR3 sequence is 15 residues long. CDR3 in DNA: TGTGCCAGCAGTTTACGTGACTCCACGGCCGATGGCTACACCTTC. Translated: CASSLRDSTADGYTF.

This clonotype was seen many times. Given a much more abundant clone one base away, this may be a read error. V gene TRBV20-1 combines with J gene TRBJ1-1; TRBD1 is a possible D gene (5 bases). Between the trimmed V and J ends, which lost 2 bases and 0 bases, there was a span of 10 bases. The CDR3 has 14 residues. The V gene's germline CDR1 is DFQATT and CDR2 SNEGSKA (reference sequence). The CDR3 loop is CSARPGRMNTEAFF. In DNA form, the CDR3 reads TGCAGTGCTAGACCGGGACGGATGAACACTGAAGCTTTCTTT.

This clonotype has at least ten counts. The chain links TRBV20-1 to TRBJ2-4; 8 bases agree with TRBD2. The CDR3 totals 12 residues. V was pared by 5 bases and J by 5 bases, with 2 bases of the junction left unmatched. Germline loops: CDR1 DFQATT, CDR2 SNEGSKA (reference sequence). Written as DNA, the CDR3 is TGCAGTGCTCTGGGACTAGAAAACATTCAGTACTTC. Translated, it gives CSALGLENIQYF.

This clonotype was observed a handful of times. This chain links TRBV4-2 with TRBJ1-5; a weak D match, TRBD1 (5 bases). The CDR3 has 19 amino acids. Trimming took 0 bases from V and 6 from J, leaving 24 bases between them. Germline CDR1 is LGHNA and CDR2 is YNFKEQ. CDR3 nucleotide sequence: TGTGCCAGCAGCCAAGATAAAACGGGGCTGGGGGATCCCAGTCAGCCCCAGCATTTT. This sequence encodes CASSQDKTGLGDPSQPQHF.

Comment on this clonotype: A single base separates this from a much larger clone, so it may be a read error. CDR3 residues: CVSSLTPAPGAFF. The CDR3 DNA sequence: TGTGTCAGCAGCTTGACACCGGCCCCCGGGGCTTTCTTT. The chain joins TRBV7-2 to TRBJ1-1; D remains ambiguous. The CDR3 runs to 13 residues. CDR1 and CDR2 from the germline V gene are SGHTA and FQGNSA.